Listed below are T cell receptor beta chains from one sample, sequenced in a study of blood T cell repertoires in COVID-19. Some clones are missing from TCRdb's copy, which holds only in-frame ones; the method was immunoSEQ multiplex PCR. The sample lists roughly 240,000 clones, approximately 86% occurring once. Specimen: peripheral blood. These receptors all come from a woman aged 30 to 39 who had recovered from COVID-19. CDR3s include the opening cysteine and the closing phenylalanine or tryptophan. D genes are given only for firm matches. Size is omitted from some rows. Given values are once, few, many or a class for expanded clones.

>TRBJ2-3|-|-|TRBV10-3
TGTGCCATCAGTCCGACCGGTGATAGGGGATACACAGATACGCAGTATTTT
CAISPTGDRGYTDTQYF
>TRBJ2-2|-|once|TRBV20-1
TGCAGTGCTTTCCACGGGGAGCTGTTTTTT
CSAFHGELFF
>TRBJ1-2|-|-|TRBV5-6
TGTGCCAGCAGCGTGGGCCCCGGTCGGTATGGCTACACCTTC
CASSVGPGRYGYTF
>TRBJ2-1|-|few|TRBV3-1/TRBV3-2
TGTGCCAGCAGCCAGTCCGGGACTCTCTCCTACAATGAGCAGTTCTTC
CASSQSGTLSYNEQFF
>TRBJ2-2|-|-|TRBV5-1
TGCGCCAGCAGCTTGGCCCGGGGCGGGGAGCTGTTTTTT
CASSLARGGELFF
>TRBJ2-2|TRBD1|-|TRBV5-4
TGTGCCAGCAGCCCCAGACAGGGGGCAGACACCGGGGAGCTGTTTTTT
CASSPRQGADTGELFF
>TRBJ2-2|-|once|TRBV25-1
TGTGCCAGCAGTGACCTCGGGGGTGGGGACACCGGGGAGCTGTTTTTT
CASSDLGGGDTGELFF
>TRBJ2-2|TRBD1|-|TRBV3-1/TRBV3-2
TGTGCCAGCAGCCAAGGGACAGGGACGAACACCGGGGAGCTGTTTTTT
CASSQGTGTNTGELFF
>TRBJ2-3|-|-|TRBV14
TGTGCCAGCAGCCGAAGTGCGGAAACTATACCCACAGATACGCAGTATTTT
CASSRSAETIPTDTQYF
>TRBJ1-2|-|-|TRBV3-1/TRBV3-2
TGTGCCAGCAGCGGGTGGCAGGGCTATGGCTACACCTTC
CASSGWQGYGYTF
>TRBJ2-7|-|-|TRBV9
TGTGCCAGCACCGGGGACAATACATGGGGCGAGCAGTACTTC
CASTGDNTWGEQYF